This T cell receptor (beta chain) is drawn from a study of response to subunit inactivated influenza vaccine. This clonotype was counted only a few times. The target antigen is unknown. CDR1 and CDR2 from the germline V gene are SQVTM and ANQGSEA. The CDR3 is 12 amino acids. V lost 5 bases to trimming and J lost 8 bases; unmatched junction nucleotides: 6. TCRdb redid the calling of the RT-PCR reads with MiXCR, one entry per CDR3 protein. The data hold about 160,000 distinct CDR3 sequences, with roughly a tenth observed a single time. Regarding the study as a whole: Each seasonal flu vaccination may recruit only limited new T cells, authors suggested.

This clonotype was obtained from a man between 50 and 59 years old who received an inactivated influenza vaccine. J is TRBJ1-2 and V is TRBV29-1; 9 nucleotides match TRBD1. Source: non-naive T cells sorted from PBMCs, taken 45 days after vaccination. The CDR3 DNA reads TGCAGCGTTTGGGGACAGGGAAAAGGCTACACCTTC. It specifies CSVWGQGKGYTF.